This T cell receptor (beta chain) was captured by sequencing in a study of shared clonotypes between healthy human individuals. Regarding the study as a whole: Though the depth was large, rarefaction showed that sorted-subset sequencing was incomplete. Sampling used blood alone; tissue repertoires probably differ.

Trimming removed 3 bases from V and 2 bases from J, with 11 bases in between. This CDR3 is 15 amino acids long. Per germline, CDR1 MDHEN and CDR2 SYDVKM. Clones were sequenced by immunoSEQ multiplex PCR, and TCRdb holds only the in-frame ones, with some missing. The repertoire holds 2,500,000 or so clones, with about nine tenths as singletons. In regard to this clone: Its cognate antigen is unknown.

The investigators split CD4+ cells into a CD45RA+ naive subset and a CD45RA-negative memory subset. The rearrangement uses TRBV28 and TRBJ1-5; D is ambiguous. The sequenced sample consisted of naive CD4+ T cells from PBMCs. This sample's subset: CD45RA+ positively selected. The TCR originated in a man aged 18 to 35 in good health. Some clones in this sample may be carry-over from other donors' samples. The DNA of the CDR3 is TGTGCCAGCAGTTTGCCGGTCGAGGGCAATCAGCCCCAGCATTTT. Translating it yields CASSLPVEGNQPQHF.